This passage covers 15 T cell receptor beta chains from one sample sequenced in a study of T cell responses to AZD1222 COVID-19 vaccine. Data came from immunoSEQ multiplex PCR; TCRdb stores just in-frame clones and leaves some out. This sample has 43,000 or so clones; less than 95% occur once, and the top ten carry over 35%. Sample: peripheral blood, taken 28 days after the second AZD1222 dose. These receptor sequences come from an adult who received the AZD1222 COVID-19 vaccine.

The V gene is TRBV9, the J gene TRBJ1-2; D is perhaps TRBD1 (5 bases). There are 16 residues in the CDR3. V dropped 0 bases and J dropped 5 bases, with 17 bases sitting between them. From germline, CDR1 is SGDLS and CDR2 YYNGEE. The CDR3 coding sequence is TGTGCCAGCAGCGTAGGTGGAGGGAGGGGAGGATATGGCTACACCTTC. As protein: CASSVGGGRGGYGYTF.

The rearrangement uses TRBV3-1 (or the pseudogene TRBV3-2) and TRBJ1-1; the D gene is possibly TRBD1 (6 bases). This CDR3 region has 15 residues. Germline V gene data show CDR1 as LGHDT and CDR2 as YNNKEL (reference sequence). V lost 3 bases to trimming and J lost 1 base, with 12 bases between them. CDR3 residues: CASSHGGERNTEAFF. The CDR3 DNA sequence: TGTGCCAGCAGCCACGGGGGCGAAAGGAACACTGAAGCTTTCTTT.

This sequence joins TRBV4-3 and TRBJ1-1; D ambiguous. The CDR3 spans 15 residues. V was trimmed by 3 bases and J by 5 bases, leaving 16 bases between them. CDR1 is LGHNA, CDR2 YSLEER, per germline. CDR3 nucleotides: TGCGCCAGCAGCCACAGGACTGCGGCGGGTACTGAAGCTTTCTTT. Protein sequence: CASSHRTAAGTEAFF.

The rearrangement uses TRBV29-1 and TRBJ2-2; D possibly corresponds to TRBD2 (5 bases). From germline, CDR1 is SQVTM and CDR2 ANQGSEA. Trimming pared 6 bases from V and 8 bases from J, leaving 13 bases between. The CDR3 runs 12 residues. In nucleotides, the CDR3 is TGCAGCGTGGGCCCGACGGGGGGGGAGCTGTTTTTT. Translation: CSVGPTGGELFF.

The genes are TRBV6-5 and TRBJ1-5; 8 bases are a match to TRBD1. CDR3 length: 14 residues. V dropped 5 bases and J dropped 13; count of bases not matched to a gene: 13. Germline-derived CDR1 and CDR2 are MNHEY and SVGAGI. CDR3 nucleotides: TGTGCCAGCAGTCCCAGGGGGCAGGTGTTCCCTCAGCATTTT. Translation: CASSPRGQVFPQHF.

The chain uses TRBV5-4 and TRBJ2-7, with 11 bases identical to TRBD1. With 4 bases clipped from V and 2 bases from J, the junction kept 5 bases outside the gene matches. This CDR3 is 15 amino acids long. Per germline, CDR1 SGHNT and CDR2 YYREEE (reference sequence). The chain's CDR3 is CASSGGTGGPYEQYF. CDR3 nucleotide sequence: TGTGCCAGCAGCGGTGGGACAGGGGGTCCCTACGAGCAGTACTTC.

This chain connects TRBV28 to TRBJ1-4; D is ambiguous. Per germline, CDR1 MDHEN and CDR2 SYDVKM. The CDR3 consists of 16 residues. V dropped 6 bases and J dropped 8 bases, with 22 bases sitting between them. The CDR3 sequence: CASSRPSVGLGEKLFF. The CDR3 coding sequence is TGTGCCAGCAGCCGCCCGAGTGTCGGTCTAGGGGAAAAACTGTTTTTT.

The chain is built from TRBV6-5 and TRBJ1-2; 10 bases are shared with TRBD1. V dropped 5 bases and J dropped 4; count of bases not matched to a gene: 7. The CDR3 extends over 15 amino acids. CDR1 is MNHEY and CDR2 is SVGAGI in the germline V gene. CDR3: CASSHGQGGVYGYTF. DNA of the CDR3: TGTGCCAGCAGTCACGGACAGGGGGGTGTCTATGGCTACACCTTC.

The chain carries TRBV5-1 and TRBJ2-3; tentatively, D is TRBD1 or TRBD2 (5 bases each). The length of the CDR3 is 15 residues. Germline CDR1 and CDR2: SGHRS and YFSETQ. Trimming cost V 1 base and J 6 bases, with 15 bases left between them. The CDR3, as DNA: TGCGCCAGCAGCTTGTGGAGGACAACCACCGATACGCAGTATTTT. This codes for CASSLWRTTTDTQYF.

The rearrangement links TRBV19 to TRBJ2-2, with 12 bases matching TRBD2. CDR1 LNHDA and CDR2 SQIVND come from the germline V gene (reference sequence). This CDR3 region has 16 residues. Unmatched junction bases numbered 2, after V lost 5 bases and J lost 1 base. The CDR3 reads CASSPGLAGNTGELFF. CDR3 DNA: TGTGCCAGTAGTCCGGGACTAGCGGGGAACACCGGGGAGCTGTTTTTT.

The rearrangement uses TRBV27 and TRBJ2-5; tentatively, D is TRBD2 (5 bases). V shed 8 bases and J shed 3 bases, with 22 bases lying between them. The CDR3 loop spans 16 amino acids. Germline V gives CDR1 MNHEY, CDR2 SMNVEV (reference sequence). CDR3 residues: CASWTPRTNQEETQYF. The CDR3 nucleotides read TGTGCCAGCTGGACTCCCCGGACGAACCAAGAAGAGACCCAGTACTTC.

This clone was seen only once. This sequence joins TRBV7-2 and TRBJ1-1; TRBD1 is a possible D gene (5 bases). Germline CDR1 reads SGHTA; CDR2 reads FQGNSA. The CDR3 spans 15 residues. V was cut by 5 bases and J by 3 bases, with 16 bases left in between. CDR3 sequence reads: CASSALLREYTEAFF. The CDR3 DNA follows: TGTGCCAGCAGCGCCCTACTCAGGGAGTACACTGAAGCTTTCTTT.

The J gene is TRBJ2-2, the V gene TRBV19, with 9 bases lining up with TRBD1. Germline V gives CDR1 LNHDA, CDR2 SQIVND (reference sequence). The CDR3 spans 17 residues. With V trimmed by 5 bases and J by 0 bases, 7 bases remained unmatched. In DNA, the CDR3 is TGTGCCAGTAGTGGGGACAGGGAGATAACGAACACCGGGGAGCTGTTTTTT. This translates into CASSGDREITNTGELFF.

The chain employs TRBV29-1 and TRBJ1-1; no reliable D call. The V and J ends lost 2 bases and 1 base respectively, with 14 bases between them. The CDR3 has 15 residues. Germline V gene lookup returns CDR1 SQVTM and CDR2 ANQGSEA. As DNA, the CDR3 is TGCAGCGTTGAAAGGTCGGGCACCTCGAACACTGAAGCTTTCTTT. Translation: CSVERSGTSNTEAFF.

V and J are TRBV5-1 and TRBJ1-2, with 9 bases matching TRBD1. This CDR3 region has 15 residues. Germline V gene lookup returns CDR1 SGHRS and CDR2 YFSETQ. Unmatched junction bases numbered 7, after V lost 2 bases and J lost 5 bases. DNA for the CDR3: TGCGCCAGCAGCTTCGGACAGGGGAAGGGGTATGGCTACACCTTC. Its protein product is CASSFGQGKGYGYTF.